Presented here are 25 T cell receptor beta chains from one specimen sequenced in a study of blood T cells in healthy people across ages. A sample-barcoded 5' primer and a J-beta primer mix were used in a second PCR of roughly 7 to 12 cycles. MiXCR was run by TCRdb on the 5' RACE reads, yielding one entry per CDR3 protein. The top ten clones hold roughly 22% of a sample with more than 550,000 distinct CDR3 sequences, 22% of them seen once. The sequencing input was blood. The receptors were sampled from a man between 65 and 80 years old in good health.

The chain employs TRBV2 and TRBJ2-1; D perhaps matches TRBD1 (5 bases). V lost 6 bases and J lost 5, with 11 bases in between. CDR3 length equals 13 residues. Germline CDR1 reads SNHLY; CDR2 reads FYNNEI. Written as DNA, the CDR3 is TGTGCCAGCAGAGCCGACAGAAACAATGAGCAGTTCTTC. As protein: CASRADRNNEQFF. The whole variable domain, filled in from reference TRBV2 and TRBJ2-1, reads EPEVTQTPSHQVTQMGQEVILRCVPISNHLYFYWYRQILGQKVEFLVSFYNNEISEKSEIFDDQFSVERPDGSNFTLKIRSTKLEDSAMYFCASRADRNNEQFFGPGTRLTVL.

This clonotype was seen a handful of times. The V gene is TRBV7-2, the J gene TRBJ2-3; the D is unclear. Trimming shortened V by 1 base and J by 2 bases, and 10 bases separated the two germline ends. The CDR3 loop spans 15 amino acids. Germline CDR1 and CDR2: SGHTA and FQGNSA. The CDR3 spells CASSLVGSYTDTQYF. The CDR3 region has the DNA TGTGCCAGCAGCTTAGTAGGGTCTTACACAGATACGCAGTATTTT.

The gene calls are TRBV12-3 or TRBV12-4 and TRBJ2-3; D might be TRBD2 (5 bases). The CDR3 extends over 16 amino acids. The germline V and J ends were trimmed by 6 bases and 0 bases, with 16 bases remaining between them. The CDR3 loop is CASSRGLYSSTDTQYF. Written as DNA, the CDR3 is TGTGCCAGCAGCCGCGGACTTTATTCTAGCACAGATACGCAGTATTTT.

This clonotype showed up many times. The genes are TRBV7-2 and TRBJ1-2, with D perhaps TRBD1 (6 bases). Looked up from germline, CDR1 is SGHTA and CDR2 is FQGNSA. The CDR3 has 15 amino acids. Trimming took 3 bases from V and 6 from J, leaving 17 bases between them. The DNA for the CDR3 is TGTGCCAGCAGCTTTTATAACCGGGACAAGAATGGCTACACCTTC. Protein: CASSFYNRDKNGYTF.

The chain links TRBV29-1 to TRBJ1-2, with D possibly matching TRBD1 (5 bases). V was cut by 4 bases and J by 6 bases, with 12 bases left in between. The germline CDR1 and CDR2 sequences are SQVTM and ANQGSEA. This CDR3 has 12 residues. This CDR3 reads CSVGGRSDGYTF. CDR3 coding DNA: TGCAGCGTTGGGGGCAGATCGGATGGCTACACCTTC. Full variable domain (remainder filled in from reference TRBV29-1 and TRBJ1-2): SAVISQKPSRDICQRGTSLTIQCQVDSQVTMMFWYRQQPGQSLTLIATANQGSEATYESGFVIDKFPISRPNLTFSTLTVSNMSPEDSSIYLCSVGGRSDGYTFGSGTRLTVV.

This clonotype has just a few counts. The chain is built from TRBV9 and TRBJ2-5; maybe TRBD1 (7 bases). The last part of the DNA fits TRBJ2-7 better; the J call may be wrong. The germline V gene encodes CDR1 SGDLS and CDR2 YYNGEE. This CDR3 comprises 15 residues. The CDR3 loop reads CASSPGGLNSYEQYF. The CDR3 bases are TGTGCCAGCAGCCCAGGGGGGCTTAACTCCTACGAGCAGTACTTC.

This clonotype was seen more than once but under ten times. V is TRBV12-3 or TRBV12-4 and J is TRBJ2-5, with 9 bases lining up with TRBD2. Unmatched junction bases numbered 6, after V lost 6 bases and J lost 1 base. The CDR3 has 15 amino acids. In nucleotides, the CDR3 is TGTGCCAGCAGCTTCCCTAGCGGGGCCCAAGAGACCCAGTACTTC. Translation gives CASSFPSGAQETQYF.

This chain uses TRBV25-1 with TRBJ2-5; D possibly corresponds to TRBD2 (7 bases). The DNA end lines up better with TRBJ2-7; the J call may be wrong. Germline CDR1 MGHDK, CDR2 SYGVNS. The CDR3 contains 13 residues. CDR3 residues: CASWGGQGYEQYV. CDR3 DNA sequence: TGTGCCAGTTGGGGGGGACAAGGCTACGAGCAGTACGTC.

This chain connects TRBV12-3 or TRBV12-4 to TRBJ2-2, with 7 bases fitting TRBD1. The CDR3 consists of 14 residues. Germline trimming cut 6 bases from V and 5 bases from J; bases unmatched to any gene: 6. CDR3 protein: CASRGGAETGELFF. CDR3 nucleotides: TGTGCCAGCAGAGGGGGCGCGGAAACCGGGGAGCTGTTTTTT.

This clonotype was observed a few times. The chain uses TRBV9 and TRBJ1-2; D ambiguous. CDR1 and CDR2 from the germline V gene are SGDLS and YYNGEE. Between the trimmed V and J ends, which lost 0 bases and 0 bases, there was a span of 12 bases. The CDR3 has 16 amino acids. CDR3 protein: CASSVGIGGANYGYTF. The CDR3 coding sequence is TGTGCCAGCAGCGTAGGCATTGGCGGAGCTAACTATGGCTACACCTTC.

This clonotype was recorded a few times. This chain joins TRBV2 and TRBJ1-2; 8 nucleotides agree with TRBD1. J was trimmed by 8 bases and V by 8 bases; bases with no gene match: 13. This CDR3 is built from 14 residues. Germline V gives CDR1 SNHLY, CDR2 FYNNEI. The CDR3 sequence is CASASPDRGRGYTF. CDR3 nucleotide sequence: TGTGCCAGCGCTTCCCCTGACAGGGGTCGGGGCTACACCTTC.

This clonotype was detected many times. The chain has TRBV29-1 and TRBJ1-4; the match to TRBD1 covers 7 bases. Looked up from germline, CDR1 is SQVTM and CDR2 is ANQGSEA. After removal of 7 bases from V and 0 bases from J, the junction contained 11 bases not matched to a gene. This CDR3 region has 16 residues. CDR3 in amino acids: CSAVGGTATTNEKLFF. The CDR3 DNA reads as TGCAGCGCCGTGGGCGGGACAGCCACAACTAATGAAAAACTGTTTTTT.

In the case of this clonotype: The junction shows a germline mismatch at one end, possibly a read error. CDR3 in DNA: TGTGCCAGCAGCGCCACAGGTGGTGGCGCTGAAGCTCTCTTT. This codes for CASSATGGGAEALF. The V and J genes are TRBV2 and TRBJ1-1; TRBD1 might be the D (5 bases). Germline CDR1 is SNHLY and CDR2 is FYNNEI. The CDR3 totals 14 residues.

V is TRBV20-1 and J is TRBJ2-5; D ambiguous. This CDR3 has 11 amino acids. Trimming stripped 4 bases from V and 2 bases from J, with 5 bases between. Per the germline V gene, CDR1 is DFQATT and CDR2 is SNEGSKA (reference sequence). The CDR3 DNA follows: TGCAGTGCTACAAAGCAAGAGACCCAGTACTTC. It translates to CSATKQETQYF.

There are a few counts of this clonotype. The chain uses TRBV27 and TRBJ1-6; 8 nucleotides match TRBD1. Per germline, CDR1 MNHEY and CDR2 SMNVEV (reference sequence). The V segment lost 6 bases and the J segment 4 bases; nucleotides outside the gene matches: 5. The CDR3 loop spans 15 amino acids. The CDR3 protein is CASRLQGVYNSPLHF. The DNA of the CDR3 is TGTGCCAGCAGACTACAGGGGGTTTATAATTCACCCCTCCACTTT.

This clonotype was seen just once. This rearrangement joins TRBV5-6 to TRBJ1-2; maybe TRBD1 (5 bases). CDR1 SGHDT and CDR2 YYEEEE come from the germline V gene. Trimming cost V 1 base and J 8 bases, with 12 bases left between them. There are 13 residues in the CDR3. CDR3 nucleotide sequence: TGTGCCAGCAGCTTGTGGCCAGGGCGAGGCTACACCTTC. Residues: CASSLWPGRGYTF.

This chain connects TRBV12-3 or TRBV12-4 to TRBJ1-1, with D perhaps matching TRBD1 (5 bases). Deletions cut 6 bases from V and 0 bases from J, with 17 bases between. The CDR3 extends over 16 amino acids. The DNA of the CDR3 is TGTGCCAGCAGGCGCTTAACGGGGGTTATGAACACTGAAGCTTTCTTT. It is translated as CASRRLTGVMNTEAFF.

This clonotype was detected a few times. The J gene is TRBJ1-4, the V gene TRBV6-5, with D perhaps matching TRBD1 (6 bases). The CDR3 has 16 amino acids. Trimming left V 0 bases short and J 8 bases short, with 16 bases between. Germline V CDR1 and CDR2: MNHEY, SVGAGI. CDR3 region: CASSYSRDTKREKLFF. CDR3 nucleotide sequence: TGTGCCAGCAGTTACTCAAGGGACACAAAGAGGGAAAAACTGTTTTTT.

Only a few counts were recorded for this clonotype. The chain combines TRBV7-2 with TRBJ1-2; tentatively, D is TRBD1 (6 bases). Germline V gene data show CDR1 as SGHTA and CDR2 as FQGNSA. This CDR3 has 15 amino acids. Trimming left V 5 bases short and J 4 bases short, with 17 bases between. The chain's CDR3 is CASSLDRNPSYGYTF. The CDR3 DNA sequence: TGTGCCAGCAGCCTAGACAGGAACCCCTCCTATGGCTACACCTTC.

There are a few counts of this clonotype. The genes are TRBV7-2 and TRBJ2-3, with 10 bases lining up with TRBD2. After removal of 2 bases from V and 4 bases from J, the junction contained 18 bases not matched to a gene. The CDR3 has 20 amino acids. Germline loops: CDR1 SGHTA, CDR2 FQGNSA. CDR3 residues: CASSLSVASGGSAQADTQYF. Written as DNA, the CDR3 is TGTGCCAGCAGCTTATCGGTGGCTAGCGGGGGATCGGCGCAGGCAGATACGCAGTATTTT.

This clonotype appeared a few times. At one end the junction does not follow the germline gene, possibly because of a read error. The J gene is TRBJ2-5, the V gene TRBV24-1, with 10 bases aligning to TRBD1. This CDR3 is 15 amino acids long. Germline loops: CDR1 KGHDR, CDR2 SFDVKD. CDR3 DNA: TGTGCCACCAGTGGAGGACAGGGGGGACGAGAGGCCCAGTACTTC. Protein product: CATSGGQGGREAQYF.

This rearrangement joins TRBV7-2 to TRBJ1-5; D perhaps matches TRBD1 (6 bases). Deletions cut 5 bases from V and 9 bases from J, with 14 bases between. The germline V gene has CDR1 SGHTA and CDR2 FQGNSA. The CDR3 covers 13 residues. The CDR3 region is CASSPGETLPQHF. In DNA form, the CDR3 reads TGTGCCAGCAGCCCAGGGGAAACTTTGCCCCAGCATTTT.

This clonotype has just a few counts. J is TRBJ1-5 and V is TRBV3-1; no clear D gene. V was pared by 1 base and J by 5 bases, with 15 bases between. CDR3 length equals 16 residues. The germline CDR1 and CDR2 sequences are LGHDT and YNNKEL (reference sequence). The CDR3: CASSQAGLKGHQPQHF. In nucleotides, the CDR3 is TGTGCCAGCAGCCAAGCCGGTTTAAAAGGGCATCAGCCCCAGCATTTT.

This clonotype was seen a handful of times. This chain links TRBV3-1 with TRBJ2-1, with D uncertain. This CDR3 contains 15 residues. Germline V gene data show CDR1 as LGHDT and CDR2 as YNNKEL (reference sequence). V was shortened by 2 bases and J by 12 bases, with 20 bases between the two germline ends. CDR3 nucleotide sequence: TGTGCCAGCAGCCAATCCTCGTGGCCTTCAGGTGCGCAGTTCTTC. Translated: CASSQSSWPSGAQFF.

The chain is built from TRBV11-2 and TRBJ2-6, with TRBD1 matching 8 bases. CDR1 and CDR2 from the germline V gene are SGHAT and FQNNGV. The CDR3 runs 19 residues. After removal of 4 bases from V and 1 base from J, the junction contained 12 bases not matched to a gene. The CDR3 nucleotides read TGTGCCAGCAGCTCTATCAGACAGGGGCCGCTTTCTGGGGCCAACGTCCTGACTTTC. Translating it yields CASSSIRQGPLSGANVLTF.